Presented here are 28 T cell receptor beta chains from one specimen sequenced in a study of OX40 agonist ivuxolimab in advanced cancers. Only in-frame clones appear in the TCRdb table, and some are missing; sequencing was by immunoSEQ multiplex PCR. Of approximately 81,000 clones in the sample, 88% were seen once. Here the sequenced sample was CD4+ or CD8+ T cells sorted from blood, taken in a trial of the OX40 agonist ivuxolimab. These receptors were collected from an adult with an advanced solid tumor such as melanoma, head and neck, liver or kidney cancer.

The CDR3 region has the DNA TGTGCCAGCCTAGCGGGGGGGGACACAGATACGCAGTATTTT. It encodes CASLAGGDTDTQYF. The chain has TRBV28 and TRBJ2-3; 12 bases align to TRBD2. V shed 8 bases and J 2 bases; nucleotides not matched to a gene: 2. This CDR3 contains 14 residues. Germline V gene sequence: CDR1 MDHEN, CDR2 SYDVKM.

The chain joins TRBV15 to TRBJ1-2; D unclear. CDR1 is LNHNV, CDR2 YYDKDF, per germline (reference sequence). The CDR3 sequence is 12 residues long. Deletions cut 0 bases from V and 8 bases from J, with 7 bases between. CDR3 coding DNA: TGTGCCACCAGCAGAGATAGTACCGGCTACACCTTC. It translates to CATSRDSTGYTF.

J is TRBJ1-3 and V is TRBV18; D is possibly TRBD1 (5 bases). Trimming pared 4 bases from V and 3 bases from J, leaving 10 bases between. This CDR3 spans 14 amino acids. Per the germline V gene, CDR1 is KGHSH and CDR2 is LQKENI. CDR3 sequence reads: CASSLGTDGNTIYF. Here the CDR3 DNA reads TGTGCCAGCTCACTTGGGACGGATGGAAACACCATATATTTT.

This clone has only a few counts. The V call is TRBV2, the J call TRBJ2-1; 7 nucleotides agree with TRBD2. V lost 6 bases and J lost 9; bases outside the gene matches: 8. CDR1 is SNHLY, CDR2 FYNNEI, per germline. There are 13 residues in the CDR3. CDR3 sequence reads: CASRGGSFGEQFF. The CDR3, as DNA: TGTGCCAGCAGGGGAGGGTCGTTTGGTGAGCAGTTCTTC.

V and J are TRBV6-5 and TRBJ2-4; D uncertain. V lost 3 bases, J lost 7 bases, and 16 bases lay in between. CDR3 size: 15 residues. Per germline, CDR1 MNHEY and CDR2 SVGAGI. The CDR3 region is CASSYQSAPSNIQYF. Written as DNA, the CDR3 is TGTGCCAGCAGTTATCAGAGTGCCCCTTCGAACATTCAGTACTTC.

V usage is TRBV20-1 and J usage is TRBJ2-7, with D maybe TRBD2 (5 bases). Germline CDR1 and CDR2: DFQATT and SNEGSKA (reference sequence). The V end lost 5 bases, the J end lost 3 bases, and 8 bases lay between the germline ends. The CDR3 extends over 11 amino acids. The CDR3 bases are TGCAGTGCTGGCCGGGGCTACGAGCAGTACTTC. Protein: CSAGRGYEQYF.

The CDR3 is CASSQGNRANIQYF. CDR3 in DNA: TGTGCCAGCAGCCAAGGGAACAGGGCGAACATTCAGTACTTC. This chain joins TRBV14 and TRBJ2-4; D may be TRBD1 (6 bases). Germline-derived CDR1 and CDR2 are SGHDN and FVKESK. This CDR3 spans 14 amino acids. V lost 1 base, J lost 7 bases, and 11 bases lay in between. The complete variable domain, with remaining parts taken from reference TRBV14 and TRBJ2-4, reads EAGVTQFPSHSVIEKGQTVTLRCDPISGHDNLYWYRRVMGKEIKFLLHFVKESKQDESGMPNNRFLAERTGGTYSTLKVQPAELEDSGVYFCASSQGNRANIQYFGAGTRLSVL.

The chain joins TRBV28 to TRBJ1-2; D is unresolved. The CDR3 runs to 14 residues. Germline CDR1 is MDHEN and CDR2 is SYDVKM. With 5 bases removed from V and 6 bases from J, the gap between germline ends came to 16 bases. The CDR3 protein is CASSLTDRNNGYTF. Here the CDR3 DNA reads TGTGCCAGCAGTCTCACAGACCGGAACAATGGCTACACCTTC.

This clone was seen a few times. V is TRBV13 and J is TRBJ2-5, with D perhaps given as TRBD1 or TRBD2 (5 bases each). There are 15 residues in the CDR3. V was cut by 5 bases and J by 4 bases, with 17 bases left in between. Germline CDR1 and CDR2: PRHDT and FYEKMQ (reference sequence). CDR3 in DNA: TGTGCCAGCAGCCCTCCCGGGGCAGGCGGAGAGACCCAGTACTTC. Its translation is CASSPPGAGGETQYF.

CDR3 protein: CASSLMITGANVLTF. The CDR3 coding sequence is TGCGCCAGCAGCTTGATGATCACTGGGGCCAACGTCCTGACTTTC. J is TRBJ2-6 and V is TRBV5-1; D remains unclear. Germline assignment: CDR1 SGHRS and CDR2 YFSETQ. V shed 1 base and J shed 2 bases, with 7 bases lying between them. CDR3 length: 15 amino acids.

The V call is TRBV5-6, the J call TRBJ1-6; no definite D call. V was trimmed by 1 base and J by 2 bases, leaving 10 bases between them. The CDR3 length is 16 residues. In germline, CDR1 is SGHDT, CDR2 YYEEEE. CDR3 sequence (DNA): TGTGCCAGCAGCTTGAATCCTACGGCCTATAATTCACCCCTCCACTTT. Translation: CASSLNPTAYNSPLHF.

The V gene is TRBV7-8, the J gene TRBJ1-2; TRBD1 is a possible D gene (6 bases). There are 14 residues in the CDR3. Trimming shortened V by 3 bases and J by 5 bases, and 13 bases separated the two germline ends. The germline V gene encodes CDR1 SGHVS and CDR2 FQNEAQ. CDR3 residues: CASSFHGGAYGYTF. The CDR3 DNA reads as TGTGCCAGCAGCTTTCATGGGGGGGCGTATGGCTACACCTTC. Full variable domain (remainder filled in from reference TRBV7-8 and TRBJ1-2): GAGVSQSPRYKVAKRGQDVALRCDPISGHVSLFWYQQALGQGPEFLTYFQNEAQLDKSGLPSDRFFAERPEGSVSTLKIQRTQQEDSAVYLCASSFHGGAYGYTFGSGTRLTVV.

The chain recombines TRBV5-1 with TRBJ2-7; 10 positions agree with TRBD2. Germline V gene data show CDR1 as SGHRS and CDR2 as YFSETQ. The CDR3 loop spans 17 amino acids. The V segment lost 1 base and the J segment 3 bases; nucleotides outside the gene matches: 10. CDR3: CASSLNRFTSGDYEQYF. The CDR3 DNA follows: TGCGCCAGCAGCTTGAATCGTTTTACTAGCGGGGACTACGAGCAGTACTTC. Combining the CDR3 with reference TRBV5-1 and TRBJ2-7 gives the whole variable domain KAGVTQTPRYLIKTRGQQVTLSCSPISGHRSVSWYQQTPGQGLQFLFEYFSETQRNKGNFPGRFSGRQFSNSRSEMNVSTLELGDSALYLCASSLNRFTSGDYEQYFGPGTRLTVT.

DNA of the CDR3: TGTGCCAGCAGTTTGAGGGCTACGGGCTACACCTTC. This translates into CASSLRATGYTF. This rearrangement joins TRBV28 to TRBJ1-2, with D unresolved. Trimming stripped 3 bases from V and 8 bases from J, with 10 bases between. This CDR3 comprises 12 residues. Germline CDR1 is MDHEN and CDR2 is SYDVKM.

Only one count was recorded for this clone. The genes are TRBV6-1 and TRBJ2-4, with D possibly being TRBD1 or TRBD2 (5 bases each). Between the trimmed V and J ends, which lost 6 bases and 2 bases, there was a span of 11 bases. CDR1 and CDR2 (germline): MNHNS, SASEGT. CDR3 length: 14 amino acids. In DNA form, the CDR3 reads TGTGCCAGCAGAGAGGGGCCCTCCAAAAACATTCAGTACTTC. Translated, it gives CASREGPSKNIQYF.

The table lists this clone with a count of one. The chain couples TRBV5-6 to TRBJ1-1; 7 nucleotides match TRBD1. The CDR3 contains 14 residues. Germline V gene data show CDR1 as SGHDT and CDR2 as YYEEEE. V lost 4 bases, J lost 2 bases, and 5 bases stayed unmatched. CDR3 in DNA: TGTGCCAGCAGCCCGGGACAGCCAAACACTGAAGCTTTCTTT. Residues: CASSPGQPNTEAFF.

The gene calls are TRBV28 and TRBJ1-1, with D unresolved. CDR3 size: 14 residues. Per the germline V gene, CDR1 is MDHEN and CDR2 is SYDVKM. V shed 6 bases and J shed 3 bases, with 14 bases lying between them. The CDR3 nucleotides are TGTGCCAGCAGCCTCGGTTCTGGTTACACTGAAGCTTTCTTT. As protein: CASSLGSGYTEAFF.

This chain uses TRBV11-2 with TRBJ2-7; perhaps TRBD1 as D (6 bases). Trimming left V 1 base short and J 3 bases short, with 10 bases between. The germline CDR1 and CDR2 sequences are SGHAT and FQNNGV. CDR3 length: 14 amino acids. CDR3 bases: TGTGCCAGCAGCTTAGTGTCAGGGGTCTACGAGCAGTACTTC. Residues: CASSLVSGVYEQYF. Combining the CDR3 with reference TRBV11-2 and TRBJ2-7 gives the whole variable domain EAGVAQSPRYKIIEKRQSVAFWCNPISGHATLYWYQQILGQGPKLLIQFQNNGVVDDSQLPKDRFSAERLKGVDSTLKIQPAKLEDSAVYLCASSLVSGVYEQYFGPGTRLTVT.

In this sample, this clone turned up a few times. V is TRBV7-9 and J is TRBJ1-6; the match to TRBD1 covers 7 bases. CDR3 length: 18 residues. In germline, CDR1 is SEHNR, CDR2 FQNEAQ (reference sequence). The trim removed 5 bases at V and 0 bases at J, leaving 10 bases unmatched. This chain's CDR3 is CASSRYTGVSSYNSPLHF. In nucleotides, the CDR3 is TGTGCCAGCAGCCGATACACAGGGGTCAGCTCCTATAATTCACCCCTCCACTTT.

The V call is TRBV5-5, the J call TRBJ1-6; D uncertain. Deletions cut 3 bases from V and 0 bases from J, with 10 bases between. The CDR3 extends over 16 amino acids. Looked up from germline, CDR1 is SGHKS and CDR2 is YYEKEE (reference sequence). The CDR3 nucleotides are TGTGCCAGCAGCTCCACACGGAGCTCCTATAATTCACCCCTCCACTTT. This encodes CASSSTRSSYNSPLHF.

The CDR3, as DNA: TGTGCCAGCAGCTTAGGACTAGCGGGGTACTACGAGCAGTACTTC. Residues: CASSLGLAGYYEQYF. The chain uses TRBV11-2 and TRBJ2-7, with 11 bases that match TRBD2. The germline CDR1 and CDR2 sequences are SGHAT and FQNNGV. Trimming cost V 1 base and J 3 bases; bases outside gene matches: 2. This CDR3 region has 15 residues.

CDR3 protein: CASSLGTSGGAQETQYF. As DNA, the CDR3 is TGTGCCAGCAGCTTGGGGACTAGTGGGGGAGCACAAGAGACCCAGTACTTC. The chain joins TRBV5-5 to TRBJ2-5; 7 bases are a match to TRBD2. This CDR3 has 17 amino acids. The ends lost 0 bases at V and 2 bases at J; junction bases unmatched: 10. The germline CDR1 and CDR2 sequences are SGHKS and YYEKEE (reference sequence).

The rearrangement links TRBV6-5 to TRBJ1-1; D not certain. The germline V gene encodes CDR1 MNHEY and CDR2 SVGAGI. The CDR3 contains 16 residues. V was trimmed by 4 bases and J by 0 bases, leaving 15 bases between them. The CDR3 nucleotides are TGTGCCAGCAGTTCCGCTCAATCCCTAATGAACACTGAAGCTTTCTTT. Translating gives CASSSAQSLMNTEAFF.

The chain is built from TRBV6-5 and TRBJ2-3; D remains unclear. In germline, CDR1 is MNHEY, CDR2 SVGAGI. V lost 6 bases and J 1 base, leaving 2 bases between the germline ends. This CDR3 spans 11 amino acids. The CDR3 spells CASRRTDTQYF. CDR3 in DNA: TGTGCCAGCAGACGCACAGATACGCAGTATTTT.

This chain links TRBV6-4 with TRBJ2-3; D uncertain. The V and J ends lost 10 bases and 4 bases respectively, with 12 bases between them. Looked up from germline, CDR1 is MRHNA and CDR2 is SNTAGT. The CDR3 consists of 12 residues. CDR3 coding DNA: TGTGCCACCCAAGGAGACGCAGATACGCAGTATTTT. Protein sequence: CATQGDADTQYF.

The V and J genes are TRBV5-5 and TRBJ2-2, with 9 bases that match TRBD1. This CDR3 has 15 residues. V shed 4 bases and J 6 bases; nucleotides not matched to a gene: 7. Germline CDR1 SGHKS, CDR2 YYEKEE (reference sequence). DNA for the CDR3: TGTGCCAGCAGCCCTGGACAGGGGTTGGCCGGGGAGCTGTTTTTT. Protein sequence: CASSPGQGLAGELFF.

The chain is built from TRBV6-5 and TRBJ1-2; D is possibly TRBD1 (5 bases). The CDR3 extends over 14 amino acids. Trimming pared 10 bases from V and 7 bases from J, leaving 22 bases between. Germline-derived CDR1 and CDR2 are MNHEY and SVGAGI. The CDR3: CATKRDAGLSGYTF. CDR3 DNA sequence: TGTGCCACCAAGCGGGACGCGGGATTGAGTGGCTACACCTTC.

V is TRBV6-5 and J is TRBJ2-7, with TRBD1 identical over 9 bases. The V gene's germline CDR1 is MNHEY and CDR2 SVGAGI. CDR3 length: 15 amino acids. With V trimmed by 6 bases and J by 3 bases, 9 bases remained unmatched. This CDR3 reads CASRPTGQGGYEQYF. In DNA form, the CDR3 reads TGTGCCAGCAGGCCCACGGGACAGGGAGGCTACGAGCAGTACTTC.